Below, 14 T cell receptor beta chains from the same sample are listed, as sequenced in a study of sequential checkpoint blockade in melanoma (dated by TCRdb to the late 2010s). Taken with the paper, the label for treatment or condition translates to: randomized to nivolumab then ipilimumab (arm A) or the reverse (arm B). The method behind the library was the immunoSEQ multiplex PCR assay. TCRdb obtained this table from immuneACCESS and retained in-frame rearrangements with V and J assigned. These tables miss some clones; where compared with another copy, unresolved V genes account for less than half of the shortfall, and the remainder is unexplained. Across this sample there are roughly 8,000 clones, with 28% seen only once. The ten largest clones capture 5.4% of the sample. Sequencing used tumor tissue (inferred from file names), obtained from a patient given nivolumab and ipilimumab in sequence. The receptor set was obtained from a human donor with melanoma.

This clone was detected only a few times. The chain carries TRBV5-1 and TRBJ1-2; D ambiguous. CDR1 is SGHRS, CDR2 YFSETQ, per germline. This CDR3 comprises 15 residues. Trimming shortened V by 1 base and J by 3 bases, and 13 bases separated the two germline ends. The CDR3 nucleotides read TGCGCCAGCAGCTTGAACGGGAGGGCAGACTATGGCTACACCTTC. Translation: CASSLNGRADYGYTF.

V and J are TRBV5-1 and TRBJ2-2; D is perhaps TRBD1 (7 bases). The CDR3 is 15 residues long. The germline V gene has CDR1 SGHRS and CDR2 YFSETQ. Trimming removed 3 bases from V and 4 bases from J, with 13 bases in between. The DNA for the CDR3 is TGCGCCAGCAGCTCAGGAGGGGGCGTCACCGGGGAGCTGTTTTTT. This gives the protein CASSSGGGVTGELFF. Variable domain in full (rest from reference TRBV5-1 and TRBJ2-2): KAGVTQTPRYLIKTRGQQVTLSCSPISGHRSVSWYQQTPGQGLQFLFEYFSETQRNKGNFPGRFSGRQFSNSRSEMNVSTLELGDSALYLCASSSGGGVTGELFFGEGSRLTVL.

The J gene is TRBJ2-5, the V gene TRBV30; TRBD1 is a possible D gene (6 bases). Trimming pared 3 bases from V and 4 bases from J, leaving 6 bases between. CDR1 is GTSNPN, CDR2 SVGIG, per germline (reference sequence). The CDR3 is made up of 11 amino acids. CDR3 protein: CAWSRGETQYF. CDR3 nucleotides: TGTGCCTGGAGCAGGGGAGAGACCCAGTACTTC.

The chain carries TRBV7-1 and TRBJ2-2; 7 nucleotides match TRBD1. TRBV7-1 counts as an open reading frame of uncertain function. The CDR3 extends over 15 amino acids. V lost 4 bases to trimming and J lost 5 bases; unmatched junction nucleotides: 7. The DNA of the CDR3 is TGTGCCAGCAGCTTAGGTTTACAGGGGACCGGGGAGCTGTTTTTT. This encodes CASSLGLQGTGELFF.

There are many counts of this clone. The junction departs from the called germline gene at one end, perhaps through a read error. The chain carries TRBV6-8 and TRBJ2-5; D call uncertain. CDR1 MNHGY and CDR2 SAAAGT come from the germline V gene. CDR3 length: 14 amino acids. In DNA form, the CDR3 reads TGTGCCATCAGTGGCGGCCAGATCCAAGAGACCCAGTACTTC. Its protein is CAISGGQIQETQYF.

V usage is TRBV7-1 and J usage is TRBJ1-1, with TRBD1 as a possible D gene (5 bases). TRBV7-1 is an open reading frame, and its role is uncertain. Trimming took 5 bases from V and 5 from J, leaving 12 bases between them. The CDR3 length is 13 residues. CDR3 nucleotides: TGTGCCAGCAGCCGCACCAGGGAGACTGAAGCTTTCTTT. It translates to CASSRTRETEAFF.

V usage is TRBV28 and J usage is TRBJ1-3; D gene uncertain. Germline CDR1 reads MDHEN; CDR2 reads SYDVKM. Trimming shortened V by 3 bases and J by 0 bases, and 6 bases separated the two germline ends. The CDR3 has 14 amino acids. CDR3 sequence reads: CASSLTSSGNTIYF. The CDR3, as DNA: TGTGCCAGCAGTTTGACTTCCTCTGGAAACACCATATATTTT.

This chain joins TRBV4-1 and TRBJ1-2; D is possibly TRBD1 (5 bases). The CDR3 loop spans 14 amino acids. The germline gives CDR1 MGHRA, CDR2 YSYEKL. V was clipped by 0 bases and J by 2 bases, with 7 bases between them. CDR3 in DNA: TGCGCCAGCAGCCAAGACAGGGTAAACTATGGCTACACCTTC. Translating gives CASSQDRVNYGYTF.

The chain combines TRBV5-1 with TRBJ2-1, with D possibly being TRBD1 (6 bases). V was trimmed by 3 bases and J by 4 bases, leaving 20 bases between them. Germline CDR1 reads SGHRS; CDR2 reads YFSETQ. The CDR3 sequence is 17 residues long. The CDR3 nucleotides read TGCGCCAGCAGCTCAACAACTGTACGGGACATTTACAATGAGCAGTTCTTC. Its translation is CASSSTTVRDIYNEQFF. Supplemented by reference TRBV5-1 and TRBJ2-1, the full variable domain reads KAGVTQTPRYLIKTRGQQVTLSCSPISGHRSVSWYQQTPGQGLQFLFEYFSETQRNKGNFPGRFSGRQFSNSRSEMNVSTLELGDSALYLCASSSTTVRDIYNEQFFGPGTRLTVL.

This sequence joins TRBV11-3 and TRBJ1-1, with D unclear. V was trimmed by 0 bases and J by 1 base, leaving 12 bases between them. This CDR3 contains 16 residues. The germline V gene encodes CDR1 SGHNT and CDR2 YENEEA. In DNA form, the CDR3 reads TGTGCCAGCAGCTTAGATAACCGGGTGGGGAACACTGAAGCTTTCTTT. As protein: CASSLDNRVGNTEAFF.

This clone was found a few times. The CDR3: CASTPRTSGSREQYF. As DNA, the CDR3 is TGTGCCAGTACCCCAAGGACTAGCGGAAGCCGCGAGCAGTACTTC. The chain uses TRBV9 and TRBJ2-7, with TRBD2 matching 10 bases. Unmatched junction bases numbered 14, after V lost 8 bases and J lost 6 bases. This CDR3 is 15 amino acids long. CDR1 is SGDLS, CDR2 YYNGEE, per germline.

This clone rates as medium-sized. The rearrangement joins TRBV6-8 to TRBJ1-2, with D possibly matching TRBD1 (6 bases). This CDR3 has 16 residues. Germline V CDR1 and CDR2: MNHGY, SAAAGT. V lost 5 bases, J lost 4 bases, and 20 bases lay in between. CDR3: CASSGISRTVFYGYTF. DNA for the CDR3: TGTGCCAGCAGTGGGATTTCTCGGACAGTCTTCTATGGCTACACCTTC.

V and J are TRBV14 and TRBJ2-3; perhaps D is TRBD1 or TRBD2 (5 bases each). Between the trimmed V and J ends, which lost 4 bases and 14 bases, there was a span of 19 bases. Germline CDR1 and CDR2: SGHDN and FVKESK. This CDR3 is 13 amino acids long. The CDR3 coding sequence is TGTGCCAGCAGCCTTTGGACATATCCACGGGGGTATTTT. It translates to CASSLWTYPRGYF.

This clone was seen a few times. The CDR3 region has the DNA TGTGCCAGTAGTACAAACAGGGCGAACACTGAAGCTTTCTTT. It specifies CASSTNRANTEAFF. The chain couples TRBV19 to TRBJ1-1, with a possible D match to TRBD1 (6 bases). The V gene lost 4 bases and the J gene lost 1 base, with 10 bases spanning the gap. Germline V gene lookup returns CDR1 LNHDA and CDR2 SQIVND (reference sequence). This CDR3 contains 14 residues.